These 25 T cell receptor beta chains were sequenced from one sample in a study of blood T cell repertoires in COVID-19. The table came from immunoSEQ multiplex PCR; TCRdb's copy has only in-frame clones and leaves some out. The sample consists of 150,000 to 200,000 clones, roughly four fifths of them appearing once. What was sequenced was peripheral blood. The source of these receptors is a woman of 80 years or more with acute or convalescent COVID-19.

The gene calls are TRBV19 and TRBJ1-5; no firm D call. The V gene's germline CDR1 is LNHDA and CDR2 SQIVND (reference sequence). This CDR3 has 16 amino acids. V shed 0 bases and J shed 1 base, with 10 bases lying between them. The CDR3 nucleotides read TGTGCCAGTAGTATAGATCACAATTGGAGCAATCAGCCCCAGCATTTT. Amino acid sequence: CASSIDHNWSNQPQHF.

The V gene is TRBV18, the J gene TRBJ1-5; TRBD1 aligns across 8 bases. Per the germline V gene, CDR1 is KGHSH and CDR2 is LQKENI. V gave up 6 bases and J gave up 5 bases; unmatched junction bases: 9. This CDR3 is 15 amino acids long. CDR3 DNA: TGTGCCAGCTCTTCCGACGGACAGGGTTATCAGCCCCAGCATTTT. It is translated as CASSSDGQGYQPQHF.

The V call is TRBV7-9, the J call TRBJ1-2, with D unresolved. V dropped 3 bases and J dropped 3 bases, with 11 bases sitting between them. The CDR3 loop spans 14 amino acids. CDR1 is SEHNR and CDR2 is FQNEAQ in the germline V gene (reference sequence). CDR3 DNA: TGTGCCAGCAGCTTTTTTGGTCTAGACTATGGCTACACCTTC. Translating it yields CASSFFGLDYGYTF.

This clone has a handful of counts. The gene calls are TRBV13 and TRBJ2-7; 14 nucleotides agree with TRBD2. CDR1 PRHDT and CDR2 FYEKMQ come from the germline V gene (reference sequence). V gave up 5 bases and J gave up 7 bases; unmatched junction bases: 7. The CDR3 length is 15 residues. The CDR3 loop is CASSQGLAGVGEQYF. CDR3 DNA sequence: TGTGCCAGCAGCCAGGGACTAGCGGGAGTGGGTGAGCAGTACTTC.

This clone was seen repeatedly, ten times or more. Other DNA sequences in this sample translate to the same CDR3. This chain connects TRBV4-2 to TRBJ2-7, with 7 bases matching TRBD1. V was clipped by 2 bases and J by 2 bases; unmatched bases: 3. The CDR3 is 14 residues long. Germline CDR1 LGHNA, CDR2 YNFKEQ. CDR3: CASSQNRGPYEQYF. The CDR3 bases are TGTGCCAGCAGCCAAAACAGGGGCCCCTACGAGCAGTACTTC.

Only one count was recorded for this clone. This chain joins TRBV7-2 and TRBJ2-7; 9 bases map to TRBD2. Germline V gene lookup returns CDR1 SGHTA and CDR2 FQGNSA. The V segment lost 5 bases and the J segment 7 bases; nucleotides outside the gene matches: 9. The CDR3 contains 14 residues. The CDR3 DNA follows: TGTGCCAGCAGCCCCGTTAGCGGGGGCCTGGAGCAGTACTTC. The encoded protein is CASSPVSGGLEQYF.

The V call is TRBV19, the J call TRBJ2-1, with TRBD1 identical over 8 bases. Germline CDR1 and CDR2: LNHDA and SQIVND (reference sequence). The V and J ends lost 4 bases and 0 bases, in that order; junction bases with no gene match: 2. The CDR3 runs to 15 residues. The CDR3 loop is CASSTTGGSYNEQFF. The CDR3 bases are TGTGCCAGTAGTACCACAGGGGGCTCCTACAATGAGCAGTTCTTC.

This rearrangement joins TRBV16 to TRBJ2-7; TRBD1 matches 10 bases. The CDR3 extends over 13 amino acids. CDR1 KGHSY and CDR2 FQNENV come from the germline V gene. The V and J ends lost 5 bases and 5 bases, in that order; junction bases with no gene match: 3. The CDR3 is CASSWDRGHEQYF. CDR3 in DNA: TGTGCCAGCAGCTGGGACAGGGGCCACGAGCAGTACTTC.

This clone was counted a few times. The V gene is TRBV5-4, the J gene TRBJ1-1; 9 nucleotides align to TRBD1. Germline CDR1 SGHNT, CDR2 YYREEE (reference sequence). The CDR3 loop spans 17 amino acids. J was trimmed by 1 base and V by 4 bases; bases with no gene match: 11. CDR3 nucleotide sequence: TGTGCCAGCAGCACCGGACAGGGGCGTTCGAGGAACACTGAAGCTTTCTTT. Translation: CASSTGQGRSRNTEAFF.

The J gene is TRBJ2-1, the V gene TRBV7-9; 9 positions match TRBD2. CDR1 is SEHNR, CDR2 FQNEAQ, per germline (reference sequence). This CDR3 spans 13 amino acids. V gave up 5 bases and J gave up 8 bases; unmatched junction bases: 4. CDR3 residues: CASSLWTSDEQFF. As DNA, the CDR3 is TGTGCCAGCAGCCTATGGACTAGCGATGAGCAGTTCTTC.

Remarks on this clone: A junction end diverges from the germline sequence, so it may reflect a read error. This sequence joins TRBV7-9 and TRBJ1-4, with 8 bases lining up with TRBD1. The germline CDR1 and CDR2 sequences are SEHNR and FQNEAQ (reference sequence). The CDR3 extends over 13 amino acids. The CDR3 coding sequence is TGTGCCGGCAGCCATCGGGACAGGGAAAAACTGTTTTTT. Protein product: CAGSHRDREKLFF.

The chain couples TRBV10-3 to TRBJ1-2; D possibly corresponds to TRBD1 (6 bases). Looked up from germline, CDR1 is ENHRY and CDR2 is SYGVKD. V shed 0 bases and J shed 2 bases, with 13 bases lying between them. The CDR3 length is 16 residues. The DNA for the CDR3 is TGTGCCATCAGTGAGTCGACTGGACAGAGAAACTATGGCTACACCTTC. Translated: CAISESTGQRNYGYTF.

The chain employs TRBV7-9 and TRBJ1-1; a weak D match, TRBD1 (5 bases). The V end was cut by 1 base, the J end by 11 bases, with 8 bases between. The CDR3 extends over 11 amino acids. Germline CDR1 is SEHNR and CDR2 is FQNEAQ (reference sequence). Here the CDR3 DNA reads TGTGCCAGCAGCTTAGGGGGCCGGGCTTTCTTT. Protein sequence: CASSLGGRAFF.

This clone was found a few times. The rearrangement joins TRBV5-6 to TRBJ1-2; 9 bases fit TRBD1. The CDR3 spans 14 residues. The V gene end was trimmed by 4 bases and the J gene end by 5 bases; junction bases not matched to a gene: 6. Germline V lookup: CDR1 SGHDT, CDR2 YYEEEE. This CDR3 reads CASSTRTGEYGYTF. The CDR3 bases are TGTGCCAGCAGCACCCGGACAGGGGAATATGGCTACACCTTC. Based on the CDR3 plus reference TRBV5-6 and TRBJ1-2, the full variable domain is DAGVTQSPTHLIKTRGQQVTLRCSPKSGHDTVSWYQQALGQGPQFIFQYYEEEERQRGNFPDRFSGHQFPNYSSELNVNALLLGDSALYLCASSTRTGEYGYTFGSGTRLTVV.

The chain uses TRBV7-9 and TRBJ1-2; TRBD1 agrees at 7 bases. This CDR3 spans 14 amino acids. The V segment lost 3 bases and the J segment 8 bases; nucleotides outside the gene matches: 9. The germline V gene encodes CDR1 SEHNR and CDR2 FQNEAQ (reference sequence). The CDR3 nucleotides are TGTGCCAGCAGCTTTCAGGACAGGACGGGCGGCTACACCTTC. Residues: CASSFQDRTGGYTF.

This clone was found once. The CDR3 region has the DNA TGTGCCAGCAGCCTAGACGGGAGCTCCTACAATGAGCAGTTCTTC. This sequence encodes CASSLDGSSYNEQFF. The V gene is TRBV4-2, the J gene TRBJ2-1, with D possibly matching TRBD2 (6 bases). The CDR3 is 15 residues long. Trimming cost V 4 bases and J 0 bases, with 10 bases left between them. Germline values: CDR1 LGHNA, CDR2 YNFKEQ.

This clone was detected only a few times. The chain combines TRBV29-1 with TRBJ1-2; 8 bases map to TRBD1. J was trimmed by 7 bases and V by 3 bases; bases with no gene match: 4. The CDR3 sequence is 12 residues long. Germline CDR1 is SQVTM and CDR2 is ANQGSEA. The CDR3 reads CSVETGAVGYTF. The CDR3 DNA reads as TGCAGCGTTGAGACAGGGGCGGTTGGCTACACCTTC.

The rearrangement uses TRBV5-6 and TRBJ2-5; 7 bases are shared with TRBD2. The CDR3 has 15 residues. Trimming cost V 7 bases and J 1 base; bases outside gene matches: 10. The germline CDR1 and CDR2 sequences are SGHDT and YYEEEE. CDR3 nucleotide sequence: TGTGCCAGCCGCGAATCTAGGACTAGCCAAGAGACCCAGTACTTC. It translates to CASRESRTSQETQYF.

The CDR3 DNA follows: TGTGCCAGCAGCGCCACTAGCGGGAGGGCTGGAGATACGCAGTATTTT. Amino acids: CASSATSGRAGDTQYF. V is TRBV5-4 and J is TRBJ2-3, with TRBD2 identical over 13 bases. CDR1 and CDR2 (germline): SGHNT, YYREEE (reference sequence). The length of the CDR3 is 16 residues. V lost 4 bases and J lost 5; bases outside the gene matches: 7.

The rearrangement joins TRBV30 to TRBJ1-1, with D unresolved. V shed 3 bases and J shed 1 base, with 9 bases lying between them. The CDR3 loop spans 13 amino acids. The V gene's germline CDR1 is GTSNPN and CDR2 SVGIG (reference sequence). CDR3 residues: CAWREQWNTEAFF. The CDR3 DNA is TGTGCCTGGAGGGAACAGTGGAACACTGAAGCTTTCTTT.

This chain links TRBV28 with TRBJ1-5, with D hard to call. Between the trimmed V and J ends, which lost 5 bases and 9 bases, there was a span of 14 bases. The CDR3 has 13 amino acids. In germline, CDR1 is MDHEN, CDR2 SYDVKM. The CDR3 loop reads CASSVGRDGPQHF. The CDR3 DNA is TGTGCCAGCAGTGTAGGGAGAGATGGGCCCCAGCATTTT.

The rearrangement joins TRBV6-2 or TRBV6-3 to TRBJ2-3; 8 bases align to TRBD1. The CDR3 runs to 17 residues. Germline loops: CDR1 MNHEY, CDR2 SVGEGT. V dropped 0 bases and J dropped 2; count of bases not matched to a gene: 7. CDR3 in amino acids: CASSYSPGGSPTDTQYF. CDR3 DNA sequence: TGTGCCAGCAGTTACTCGCCAGGGGGCTCCCCCACAGATACGCAGTATTTT.

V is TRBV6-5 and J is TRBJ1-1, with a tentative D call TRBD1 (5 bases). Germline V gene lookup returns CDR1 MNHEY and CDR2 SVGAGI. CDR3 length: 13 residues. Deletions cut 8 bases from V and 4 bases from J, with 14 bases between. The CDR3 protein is CASHQGFGTEAFF. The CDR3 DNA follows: TGTGCCAGCCATCAGGGTTTCGGCACTGAAGCTTTCTTT.

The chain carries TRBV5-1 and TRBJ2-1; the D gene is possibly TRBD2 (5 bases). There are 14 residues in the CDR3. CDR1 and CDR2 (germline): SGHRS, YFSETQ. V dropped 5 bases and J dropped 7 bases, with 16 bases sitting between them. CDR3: CASRTGLPGNEQFF. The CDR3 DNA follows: TGCGCCAGCAGGACCGGGCTCCCGGGGAATGAGCAGTTCTTC.

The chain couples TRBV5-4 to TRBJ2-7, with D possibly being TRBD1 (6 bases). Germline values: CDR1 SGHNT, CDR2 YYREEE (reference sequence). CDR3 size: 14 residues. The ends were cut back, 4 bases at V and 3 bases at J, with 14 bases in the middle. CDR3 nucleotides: TGTGCCAGCAGCCCCGTGGGGGCAGGCTACGAGCAGTACTTC. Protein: CASSPVGAGYEQYF.